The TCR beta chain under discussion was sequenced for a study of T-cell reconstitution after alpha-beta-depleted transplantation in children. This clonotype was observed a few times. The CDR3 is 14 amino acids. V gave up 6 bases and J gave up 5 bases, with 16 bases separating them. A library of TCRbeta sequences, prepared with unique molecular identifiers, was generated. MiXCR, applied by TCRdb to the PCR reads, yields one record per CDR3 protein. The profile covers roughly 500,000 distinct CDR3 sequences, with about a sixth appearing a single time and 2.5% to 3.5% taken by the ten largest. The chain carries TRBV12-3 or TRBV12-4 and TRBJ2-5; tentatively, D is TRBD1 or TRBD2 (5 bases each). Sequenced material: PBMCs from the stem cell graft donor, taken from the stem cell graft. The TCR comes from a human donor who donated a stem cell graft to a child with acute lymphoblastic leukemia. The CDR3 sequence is CASSYDRGAETQYF. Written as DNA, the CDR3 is TGTGCCAGCAGCTATGACCGAGGGGCGGAGACCCAGTACTTC.